The sequence of this T cell receptor (beta chain) was determined in a study of blood T cell repertoires in COVID-19 (dated by TCRdb to 2020 to 2021). With regard to the full study: The collaborator samples originated in the United States, Italy and Spain and spanned the acute and convalescent phases of COVID-19. The material from the prospective study consisted of cDNA or gDNA derived from T cells, B-cell-depleted T cells, or PBMCs. Subjects who had been exposed to COVID-19, were actively infected with it, or had recovered from it provided the deeply sampled blood TCRbeta repertoires that made up the dataset. A freely available public database, intended as a resource for researchers studying the immune response to SARS-CoV-2, is where the repertoires were released. Samples were obtained from the ongoing ImmuneRACE study (first 160 participants) and from over a thousand subjects provided by 6 global collaborators. A de-identified subject ID, COVID-19 status, age in years and sex were almost always included in the sample metadata. Where available, HLA class I and class II types were obtained from metadata supplied by the sample provider rather than from assay-based typing.

TCRbeta CDR3 regions were amplified from genomic DNA using the immunoSEQ Assay, a bias-controlled multiplex PCR. The study's own analysis went as follows. The number of nucleated cells in each sample was estimated from the amplification of reference gene primers within the assay. Sequence reads were collapsed and filtered to measure the absolute abundance of every unique TCRbeta CDR3 rearrangement. For each sample, productive Simpson clonality was calculated as the square root of Simpson's diversity index across productive rearrangements. TCRdb retrieved this table from immuneACCESS and kept in-frame rearrangements only. Not all clones are present; in checked studies, unresolved V genes account for under half, and no reason is known for the remainder. The D gene and trimming were derived from the DNA, and the V and J assignments and clone size from that table. This sample has 110,000 or so clones in its table, and around 84% of those were observed once. The leading ten clones occupy around 13% of the sample.

V has 4 bases trimmed and J has 2 bases trimmed; junction bases matching no gene number 11. Including cysteine and phenylalanine, the CDR3 has 17 amino acids. Just CDR3 DNA is preserved here, 51 bases in frame from base 1. As encoded in the germline V gene, CDR1 is MDHEN while CDR2 is SYDVKM. Whole blood was collected in K2EDTA tubes by collaborating institutions according to the institutions' own protocols. Collaborator samples were shipped for TCRbeta analysis as frozen whole blood, isolated PBMCs, or DNA extracted from either sample type. The research as a whole found: The amount of clinical and demographic metadata varied by source and participant and was provided uncurated.

Note on this clone: Its binding antigen is unknown. Per-base qualities were not stored, and no clone one base away is much larger.

Sequencing input: peripheral blood. The chain employs TRBV28 and TRBJ2-3, and TRBD2 matches 8 of the central bases. This TCR was recovered from a human donor in a cohort sampled during active COVID-19. The base sequence is TGTGCCAGCAGTTCCTCGGGAGCGGGGGCAAACACAGATACGCAGTATTTT. Translated, it reads CASSSSGAGANTDTQYF.